This T cell receptor (beta chain) came from a study of human T cells and chemical hapten exposure (dated by TCRdb to about 2021). At the level of the whole study: For sensitization, 2% DPC in acetone was applied to a roughly 2 cm by roughly 2 cm area of upper inner arm skin. Blood for TCR sequencing was provided by twenty-nine alopecia patients at one to four time points (pre-sensitization, 2, 6 and 24 weeks). In alopecia patients, the study followed how the peripheral blood TCR repertoire changed in vivo over primary and secondary sensitization to diphenylcyclopropenone (DPC), a hapten. Patients additionally received weekly therapeutic DPC doses to the scalp throughout the approximately 25-week study period. Alopecia areata with under or over 50% scalp involvement, alopecia totalis and alopecia universalis were represented in the patient cohort, which was mostly female. Blood samples were taken from patients before sensitization (week 0) and then at 2, 6 and about 24 weeks after DPC sensitization. Libraries were combined into a pool for sequencing, and differences in TCR yield between samples came mainly from small differences in library volumes within the pool. Patch testing on the upper back used Finn chambers containing 0.01% DPC, with scoring done after 6 days according to International Contact Dermatitis Research Group standards. The investigation overall reported the following: Because every patient had alopecia, a presumed autoimmune disease, the patients' immune response might differ from that of healthy individuals. Expanded TCRs formed significantly more large CDR3 similarity clusters than pre-sensitization or healthy control sets, consistent with antigen-driven responses. DPC sensitization did not change the number of TCRs with a frequency above 1 in 1000, and there was no evidence of changes in global repertoire structure. Patch test score was positively correlated with the number of PT1 expanded TCRs, with significance at thresholds 8, 16 and 32 but not at 4. After repeated subsampling, the strength of the expansion versus patch-test correlation and the threshold at which it became significant changed.

In the germline V gene (reference sequence), CDR1 corresponds to LNHDA and CDR2 to SQIVND. V loses 5 bases of germline sequence and J loses 1 base, and the interval between the two ends is 12 bases. The CDR3 goes from the cysteine to the phenylalanine over 15 residues. Kept here is only the CDR3 DNA, which spans 45 bases and is read in frame from base 1. This clonotype was counted ten times or more. Its antigen target is currently unknown. Base-call qualities are not available, and no considerably larger clone is one nucleotide away. Libraries were made using RACE. Data came from a NextSeq 500. Library preparation attached unique molecular identifiers to individual cDNA molecules for quantitative, reproducible TCR counting. From each blood RNA sample, both TCR alpha and TCR beta chains were sequenced. The study's own analysis went as follows. The median number of TCRs per sample was 95,638, ranging from roughly 20,000 to 690,600. V, J and CDR3 annotation of the TCR reads was performed with the Decombinator software suite. To make PS versus PT1 abundance plots, every sample was subsampled to the same number of TCRs (28,000). Expanded TCRs were defined as absent before sensitization and observed at least eight times at the 2-week time point. TCRdb trimmed the raw reads at Q25, called clones with MiXCR and kept productive beta chains. Rows with one shared CDR3 protein collapse into an entry with the most common genes and DNA. The V and J calls were not made by the authors but by TCRdb's processing. The sample includes about 82,000 distinct CDR3 sequences, with more than 9% observed a single time. The ten largest clones take up around 5% of the sample.

This specimen's time point label, interpreted: patch test 2, 6 weeks after DPC sensitization. According to the study, the label for this sample's treatment or condition signals: therapeutic diphenylcyclopropenone sensitization with weekly scalp DPC. Blood at each patch-test visit was drawn before the patch test was applied. To be eligible, patients had to be aged 18 to 70, diagnosed with alopecia and judged suitable for DPC therapy, while pregnant patients were excluded. Total RNA was extracted from unfractionated whole blood that had been collected in Tempus Blood RNA tubes. The source is a woman aged 50 to 60 with alopecia areata. Some clones in this sample may be carry-over from other donors' samples. The receptor chain draws on TRBV19 and TRBJ1-5; the D gene is unclear. Sequencing was performed on whole blood, taken in connection with sensitization to the hapten diphenylcyclopropenone (DPC). At the DNA level, the sequence is TGTGCCAGTAGTGTGACTCCGAGGAGCAATCAGCCCCAGCATTTT. Translated, this gives CASSVTPRSNQPQHF.